The TCR beta chain described here comes from a study of blood T cell repertoires in COVID-19. Study overall: Italy, Spain and the United States were the sources of the convalescent and acute COVID-19 samples. T cells, B-cell-depleted T cells, or PBMCs supplied cDNA or gDNA.

V was pared by 2 bases and J by 9 bases, with 8 bases between. The CDR3 has 11 residues. Looked up from germline, CDR1 is MNHNY and CDR2 is SVGAGI (reference sequence). Original data processing: For nucleated cells, counts were estimated from reference gene primer amplification. Produced via immunoSEQ multiplex PCR; TCRdb's table is partial and in-frame only. V, J and clone size are those of that table, while D and trimming were read from the DNA. The data show approximately 300,000 clones, around 88% seen once. Sequences were obtained from peripheral blood. This clonotype was sampled from a man aged 30-40 years with acute or convalescent COVID-19. The chain is built from TRBV6-6 and TRBJ2-7; possibly TRBD2 for D (5 bases). The CDR3 DNA is TGTGCCAGCAGTTACGCGGAGGTGCAGTACTTC. This encodes CASSYAEVQYF.